These 9 T cell receptor beta chains originate from one sample sequenced in a study of T-cell reconstitution after alpha-beta-depleted transplantation in children. Unique molecular identifiers were used in preparing the TCRbeta library. TCRdb ran MiXCR on the PCR reads and lists one entry per CDR3 protein. The sample lists about 580,000 distinct CDR3 sequences; 27% were seen once. The source material was PBMCs, sampled before TCRalphabeta/CD19-depleted stem cell transplant. The source of these receptors is a boy less than two years old with Wiskott-Aldrich syndrome, due to receive a stem cell transplant.

The J gene is TRBJ2-5, the V gene TRBV7-2, with 7 bases matching TRBD2. This CDR3 has 13 residues. Germline CDR1 and CDR2: SGHTA and FQGNSA. J gave up 5 bases and V 11 bases, and 11 bases lay outside the gene matches. DNA of the CDR3: TGTGCCTCTCGGGGCGGGAGTCGGGAGACCCAGTACTTC. Amino acid sequence: CASRGGSRETQYF.

This clonotype has only a few counts. The V gene is TRBV12-3 or TRBV12-4, the J gene TRBJ1-1; a weak D match, TRBD1 (6 bases). This CDR3 has 12 residues. V lost 6 bases and J lost 6, with 11 bases in between. The CDR3 DNA reads as TGTGCCAGCAGCCCTGGGACACCTGAAGCTTTCTTT. Amino acids: CASSPGTPEAFF.

This rearrangement joins TRBV6-5 to TRBJ2-3, with 7 bases matching TRBD2. CDR1 is MNHEY and CDR2 is SVGAGI in the germline V gene. The CDR3 is made up of 15 amino acids. V gave up 2 bases and J gave up 2 bases; unmatched junction bases: 4. The CDR3 is CASSYASGTTDTQYF. CDR3 nucleotides: TGTGCCAGCAGTTACGCCAGCGGGACCACAGATACGCAGTATTTT.

The CDR3 DNA follows: TGTGCCAGCAGCTTAATTCCGGTAGCGGGAGCGGGGAATGAGCAGTTCTTC. Amino acid sequence: CASSLIPVAGAGNEQFF. The chain recombines TRBV7-3 with TRBJ2-1; 9 nucleotides match TRBD2. This CDR3 region has 17 residues. The V gene's germline CDR1 is SGHTA and CDR2 FQGTGA. With 1 base clipped from V and 7 bases from J, the junction kept 11 bases outside the gene matches.

The V gene is TRBV7-6, the J gene TRBJ2-1; 13 nucleotides align to TRBD2. The CDR3 is made up of 17 amino acids. CDR1 is SGHVS and CDR2 is FNYEAQ in the germline V gene. V gave up 4 bases and J gave up 6 bases; unmatched junction bases: 9. This chain's CDR3 is CASSSGPGLAGVNEQFF. CDR3 nucleotide sequence: TGTGCCAGCAGCTCTGGCCCCGGACTAGCGGGAGTCAATGAGCAGTTCTTC.

This clonotype was picked up a small number of times. V is TRBV20-1 and J is TRBJ2-5; no firm D call. The CDR3 has 11 amino acids. V was trimmed by 3 bases and J by 3 bases, leaving 5 bases between them. Germline lookup yields CDR1 DFQATT and CDR2 SNEGSKA (reference sequence). This CDR3 is CSASLEETQYF. The DNA for the CDR3 is TGCAGTGCTAGCCTAGAAGAGACCCAGTACTTC.

The rearrangement uses TRBV7-9 and TRBJ1-1; 7 positions agree with TRBD1. This CDR3 region has 15 residues. The V segment lost 5 bases and the J segment 3 bases; nucleotides outside the gene matches: 9. Per germline, CDR1 SEHNR and CDR2 FQNEAQ (reference sequence). CDR3 in amino acids: CASSPSTGLDTEAFF. The CDR3 DNA is TGTGCCAGCAGCCCCTCGACAGGGCTGGACACTGAAGCTTTCTTT.

The chain has TRBV12-3 or TRBV12-4 and TRBJ2-7; tentatively, D is TRBD1 (6 bases). The V and J ends lost 4 bases and 4 bases respectively, with 20 bases between them. This CDR3 spans 16 amino acids. Written as DNA, the CDR3 is TGTGCCAGCAGTTCTCCCCTCCGGGACACCGAATACGAGCAGTACTTC. Its protein product is CASSSPLRDTEYEQYF.

This clonotype was detected only a few times. In DNA, the CDR3 is TGCAGCGTTGAGGCCAGACTAGCTAGGGAGACCCAGTACTTC. Protein product: CSVEARLARETQYF. This chain connects TRBV29-1 to TRBJ2-5, with 7 nucleotides matching TRBD2. Looked up from germline, CDR1 is SQVTM and CDR2 is ANQGSEA. This CDR3 contains 14 residues. V was clipped by 3 bases and J by 5 bases; unmatched bases: 9.